A selection of T cell receptor beta chains follows, all from one sample in a study of shared clonotypes between healthy human individuals. TCRdb's copy holds only in-frame clones and misses some; the assay was immunoSEQ multiplex PCR. The sample carries approximately 2.3 million clones, approximately 93% recorded once. The specimen was naive CD4+ T cells from PBMCs. The receptors were gathered from a man between 18 and 35 years old in good health. Some clones in this sample may be carry-over from other donors' samples. The CDR3 runs from the conserved cysteine through the conserved F or W. A D gene is named only where the DNA matches it firmly.

v_gene,j_gene,d_gene,CDR3aa
TRBV30,TRBJ2-4,.,CAWSHTATGSLEAKNIQYF
TRBV5-1,TRBJ2-3,TRBD2,CASSLSGSLDTQYF
TRBV10-2,TRBJ2-3,TRBD2,CASNDWREADTQYF
TRBV18,TRBJ2-1,.,CASSPADNEQFF
TRBV28,TRBJ2-1,.,CASSLFRGYNEQFF
TRBV18,TRBJ1-2,.,CASSPAVAGLYGYTF
TRBV27,TRBJ2-3,.,CASSYRRASTDTQYF
TRBV7-2,TRBJ2-5,TRBD2,CASSLGGRAGETQYF
TRBV7-3,TRBJ2-1,.,CASSLLARVQGFYNEQFF
TRBV25-1,TRBJ1-2,.,CASRPTTGTAYGYTF
TRBV11-2,TRBJ1-4,TRBD1,CASSLGFGTGGEKLFF
TRBV29-1,TRBJ2-1,TRBD1,CSVAGQGVGNEQFF
TRBV9,TRBJ2-2,TRBD2,CASNPSGSPGELFF
TRBV28,TRBJ2-7,TRBD2,CASSWGPGLGLYEQYF
TRBV15,TRBJ2-6,.,CATSSQHPRSGANVLTF
TRBV7-3,TRBJ1-1,.,CASSLTGQLNTEAFF
TRBV27,TRBJ2-4,.,CASSLRGSGNIQYF
TRBV5-1,TRBJ2-7,.,CASSRGDSYEQYF
TRBV6-6,TRBJ2-1,TRBD2,CASSGTSGRLNEQFF
TRBV10-1,TRBJ2-3,.,CASSEHLAPGTDTQYF
TRBV6-5,TRBJ1-1,.,CASSYDWGGDTEAFF
TRBV7-3,TRBJ2-6,TRBD1,CASSRHPGQGYSGANVLTF
TRBV14,TRBJ2-2,.,CASSPHWGSTGELFF
TRBV28,TRBJ1-2,.,CASSLTGREGYTF
TRBV19,TRBJ2-1,.,CASSPTGERRGNEQFF
TRBV11-2,TRBJ2-1,TRBD2,CASSLTTGTSGLHEQFF
TRBV19,TRBJ1-2,TRBD1,CASSRGQLQRNYGYTF